The rows below give T cell receptor beta chains drawn from one sample of a study of T cells in Graves' hyperthyroidism and ophthalmopathy. TCRdb re-called the multiplex PCR reads through MiXCR, storing one row per CDR3 protein. Among more than 300,000 distinct CDR3 sequences listed, 15% to 20% were seen once. Material: blood. The receptor source for this set is a man in his late teens or twenties with Graves' ophthalmopathy. CDR3s leave out the opening cysteine and the closing phenylalanine or tryptophan.

V,CDR3
TRBV4-1,ASSQVAGEGNTEAF
TRBV11-2,ASSLDGLPQPQH
TRBV7-8,ASSSTGGVGGYT
TRBV12-3/TRBV12-4,ASSLRTGNSPLH
TRBV6-2/TRBV6-3,ASRWVQGINEQF
TRBV2,ASSEVSSGGVTDTQY
TRBV11-2,ASSLGAAVTGGELF
TRBV20-1,SASSFFSSGGADEQY
TRBV2,ASRIRQGNEKLF
TRBV27,ASSTGAEQKLF
TRBV5-6,ASSLALAYDNEQF
TRBV20-1,SAKGPGETQY
TRBV9,ASSVGTGVDSPLH
TRBV28,ASTTSGLWNQPQH
TRBV6-1,ASSEAYRGEQF
TRBV19,ASIRDRGNTEAF
TRBV27,ASSLRPRGPSTDTQY
TRBV29-1,SSGRDENTEGF
TRBV6-1,ASSESPWSDEQY
TRBV4-1,ASSQGGGQTGDTQY
TRBV2,ASNKQGSGELF
TRBV9,ASSVPPRGQENSPLH
TRBV7-3,ASSPRDGGGYT
TRBV19,ASSTAGGEQY
TRBV12-3/TRBV12-4,ASSQTRDRGLEAF
TRBV5-1,ASRTGAGVETQY
TRBV20-1,SVPGLTNTEAF
TRBV5-1,ASSSGDITDTQY
TRBV11-1,ASSRTGGYDPEAF
TRBV6-2/TRBV6-3,ASSYGSSYNSPLH
TRBV3-1,ASSSRGYGYT
TRBV5-1,ASSLSVTSNTEAF
TRBV7-9,ASSASGGRGEQF
TRBV18,ASSMDRKDTEAF
TRBV20-1,SSARTENYGYT
TRBV28,ASSQEANGYT
TRBV7-3,ASSLTRENEQF
TRBV9,ASSVLGTSSYEQY
TRBV20-1,SARTTSYEQY
TRBV24-1,ATSDSFGGAADTQY
TRBV11-2,ASSLDQRGRETQY
TRBV19,ASMGSGELF
TRBV6-2/TRBV6-3,ASSYGDEGEQY
TRBV7-2,ASSLGPSSYNEQF
TRBV29-1,SVPFPDTQY
TRBV11-3,ASSLGQPDYNEQF